This T cell receptor (beta chain) comes out of a study of CD8+ T cells in alopecia areata. About the study: A regimen of oral tofacitinib, 5 to 10 mg twice daily, was given to treated patients. Notes on the study in general: Sequenced scalp T cells also include alphabeta T cells resident in normal skin. Between patients, shared TCR sequences were less clear than in mice. This was possibly due in part to HLA diversity in the patient population.

Peripheral blood and lesional scalp punch biopsies came from alopecia areata patients. Extracted RNA was reverse transcribed, and the resulting cDNA served as sequencing template. Measured with immunoSEQ multiplex PCR; TCRdb has only the in-frame clones, and not every one. The table includes 200,000 to 250,000 clones, roughly 69% detected once. This clone was seen a handful of times. The antigen is not known. The same CDR3 also results from other DNA sequences found in this sample. The receptor was isolated from a human donor with alopecia areata. Source: CD4+ T cells sorted from blood, taken at week 0.

CDR3: CSVEVGEKLFF. The CDR3 nucleotides are TGCAGCGTTGAAGTGGGGGAGAAACTGTTTTTT. V and J are TRBV29-1 and TRBJ1-4, with D possibly being TRBD1 (5 bases). Germline V CDR1 and CDR2: SQVTM, ANQGSEA. The CDR3 loop spans 11 amino acids. Trimming left V 1 base short and J 11 bases short, with 8 bases between. Full variable domain (remainder filled in from reference TRBV29-1 and TRBJ1-4): SAVISQKPSRDICQRGTSLTIQCQVDSQVTMMFWYRQQPGQSLTLIATANQGSEATYESGFVIDKFPISRPNLTFSTLTVSNMSPEDSSIYLCSVEVGEKLFFGSGTQLSVL.